This passage covers 24 T cell receptor beta chains from one sample sequenced in a study of T cell repertoires in cytomegalovirus infection. Using its own MiXCR run on the reads, TCRdb lists one record per CDR3 protein. The table has fewer than 700,000 distinct CDR3 sequences, 20% to 25% seen once. Sequencing was carried out using CD8+ T cells from PBMCs. The receptors originated from a human donor in good health (CMV status not recorded). Some clones in this sample may be carry-over from other donors' samples.

This clonotype has just a few counts. The chain employs TRBV20-1 and TRBJ2-7; unclear D gene. CDR3 length: 15 residues. Trimming took off 1 base at V and 0 bases at J, with 13 bases between the two ends. CDR1 is DFQATT, CDR2 SNEGSKA, per germline (reference sequence). CDR3: CSARGMDGFSYEQYF. The CDR3 bases are TGCAGTGCTAGAGGGATGGACGGTTTCTCCTACGAGCAGTACTTC.

The rearrangement uses TRBV28 and TRBJ2-5, with 8 nucleotides matching TRBD2. Unmatched junction bases numbered 13, after V lost 5 bases and J lost 5 bases. The CDR3 sequence is 16 residues long. Per the germline V gene, CDR1 is MDHEN and CDR2 is SYDVKM. This chain's CDR3 is CASSPGGAEGRETQYF. The CDR3 DNA reads as TGTGCCAGCAGTCCCGGGGGGGCAGAGGGAAGGGAGACCCAGTACTTC.

This clonotype showed up many times. The rearrangement uses TRBV7-8 and TRBJ1-5; D gene ambiguous. Germline V gene sequence: CDR1 SGHVS, CDR2 FQNEAQ. V dropped 3 bases and J dropped 0 bases, with 12 bases sitting between them. The CDR3 consists of 16 residues. CDR3 in DNA: TGTGCCAGCAGCTTTGGGAGGGCATATAGCAATCAGCCCCAGCATTTT. Amino acids: CASSFGRAYSNQPQHF.

This clonotype occurred many times. The genes are TRBV7-6 and TRBJ1-2; TRBD1 matches at 8 bases. Trimming took 5 bases from V and 6 from J; bases not matched to a gene: 2. Per the germline V gene, CDR1 is SGHVS and CDR2 is FNYEAQ. The CDR3 is 12 residues long. The CDR3 nucleotides read TGTGCCAGCAGCCTGACAGGGGATGGCTACACCTTC. Its protein is CASSLTGDGYTF.

The V call is TRBV19, the J call TRBJ2-2, with TRBD2 matching 7 bases. Germline lookup yields CDR1 LNHDA and CDR2 SQIVND (reference sequence). The CDR3 is made up of 13 amino acids. V dropped 3 bases and J dropped 6; count of bases not matched to a gene: 1. The CDR3 nucleotides are TGTGCCAGTAGTATGACTAGCCCCGGGGAGCTGTTTTTT. This translates into CASSMTSPGELFF.

As regards this clonotype: A much larger clone is a single base away; this may be a read error. The DNA of the CDR3 is TGTACCAGCAGCTGGGGGACTTCCCGGGAGCAGTTCTTC. Its protein is CTSSWGTSREQFF. This rearrangement joins TRBV7-6 to TRBJ2-1, with D possibly being TRBD2 (6 bases). The CDR3 length is 13 residues. The germline V gene has CDR1 SGHVS and CDR2 FNYEAQ.

This chain joins TRBV28 and TRBJ2-4, with TRBD1 matching 9 bases. Germline assignment: CDR1 MDHEN and CDR2 SYDVKM. J was trimmed by 0 bases and V by 6 bases; bases with no gene match: 6. This CDR3 has 16 amino acids. The CDR3 spells CASRGGQGRAKNIQYF. CDR3 DNA sequence: TGTGCCAGCAGGGGGGGACAGGGACGAGCCAAAAACATTCAGTACTTC.

The J gene is TRBJ2-7, the V gene TRBV5-1; weak D call: TRBD1 (6 bases). From germline, CDR1 is SGHRS and CDR2 YFSETQ. The CDR3 has 13 residues. Trimming left V 1 base short and J 5 bases short, with 10 bases between. The CDR3 loop reads CASSLPGANEQYF. The CDR3 bases are TGCGCCAGCAGCTTGCCAGGGGCCAACGAGCAGTACTTC.

This chain joins TRBV20-1 and TRBJ1-2, with D perhaps matching TRBD1 (6 bases). Germline-derived CDR1 and CDR2 are DFQATT and SNEGSKA (reference sequence). Trimming removed 0 bases from V and 8 bases from J, with 16 bases in between. The CDR3 covers 14 residues. DNA for the CDR3: TGCAGTGCTAGAGATCAGGGGAACCCTGAAGGCTACACCTTC. Its protein product is CSARDQGNPEGYTF.

The V and J genes are TRBV6-2 or TRBV6-3 and TRBJ2-2; D is unresolved. The CDR3 has 10 amino acids. In germline, CDR1 is MNHEY, CDR2 SVGEGT. The CDR3 DNA reads as TGTGCAGCCGGGACCGGGGAGCTGTTTTTT. This sequence encodes CAAGTGELFF.

The V gene is TRBV28, the J gene TRBJ1-1; D unclear. Trimming left V 1 base short and J 1 base short, with 10 bases between. Looked up from germline, CDR1 is MDHEN and CDR2 is SYDVKM. The CDR3 length is 15 residues. CDR3 sequence reads: CASSLYSTANTEAFF. DNA of the CDR3: TGTGCCAGCAGTTTATATTCCACAGCGAACACTGAAGCTTTCTTT.

The chain carries TRBV7-9 and TRBJ2-2, with D maybe TRBD1 (6 bases). This CDR3 contains 14 residues. CDR1 SEHNR and CDR2 FQNEAQ come from the germline V gene (reference sequence). Trimming took 6 bases from V and 4 from J, leaving 12 bases between them. The CDR3 here is CASSQQGGTGELFF. CDR3 bases: TGTGCCAGCAGTCAACAGGGTGGCACCGGGGAGCTGTTTTTT.

This clonotype occurred a few times. The chain has TRBV27 and TRBJ1-3; TRBD1 agrees at 7 bases. The CDR3 totals 15 residues. Germline V gene sequence: CDR1 MNHEY, CDR2 SMNVEV (reference sequence). The V segment lost 7 bases and the J segment 3 bases; nucleotides outside the gene matches: 9. The CDR3 sequence: CASKSSGGIGNTIYF. In DNA, the CDR3 is TGTGCCAGCAAATCATCAGGGGGAATTGGAAACACCATATATTTT.

This clonotype showed up just a few times. The V and J genes are TRBV7-9 and TRBJ2-5; D is ambiguous. Deletions cut 1 base from V and 4 bases from J, with 10 bases between. The CDR3 runs 14 residues. Germline assignment: CDR1 SEHNR and CDR2 FQNEAQ (reference sequence). CDR3 sequence: CASSLGGPLETQYF. The CDR3 nucleotides read TGTGCCAGCAGCTTAGGCGGCCCTCTAGAGACCCAGTACTTC.

This clonotype was recorded a few times. The V gene is TRBV7-9, the J gene TRBJ1-1; 8 bases agree with TRBD1. J gave up 1 base and V 9 bases, and 10 bases lay outside the gene matches. CDR3 length: 15 residues. The V gene's germline CDR1 is SEHNR and CDR2 FQNEAQ (reference sequence). The CDR3 DNA reads TGTGCCAGTTCTGGACAGGGCGAGGGGAACACTGAAGCTTTCTTT. It codes for CASSGQGEGNTEAFF. The variable domain in full, with the rest retrieved from reference TRBV7-9 and TRBJ1-1, is DTGVSQNPRHKITKRGQNVTFRCDPISEHNRLYWYRQTLGQGPEFLTYFQNEAQLEKSRLLSDRFSAERPKGSFSTLEIQRTEQGDSAMYLCASSGQGEGNTEAFFGQGTRLTVV.

This clonotype has only a few counts. The chain links TRBV2 to TRBJ2-2, with 9 bases identical to TRBD2. The germline gives CDR1 SNHLY, CDR2 FYNNEI. CDR3 length: 16 residues. Trimming at V came to 1 base and at J to 5 bases, leaving 5 bases not matched to a gene. The CDR3 loop reads CASSEVAGEGTGELFF. CDR3 DNA sequence: TGTGCCAGCAGTGAAGTAGCGGGGGAAGGTACCGGGGAGCTGTTTTTT.

This clonotype was seen a handful of times. V gene TRBV6-2 or TRBV6-3 combines with J gene TRBJ2-7; D may be TRBD1 (5 bases). The germline gives CDR1 MNHEY, CDR2 SVGEGT. The CDR3 length is 14 residues. The V end was cut by 6 bases, the J end by 9 bases, with 21 bases between. In DNA, the CDR3 is TGTGCCAGCAGCCGAAGGGCCGCCTTGGACATGCAGTACGTC. Amino acids: CASSRRAALDMQYV.

The gene calls are TRBV6-2 or TRBV6-3 and TRBJ2-7; no firm D call. Trimming stripped 6 bases from V and 4 bases from J, with 16 bases between. Germline values: CDR1 MNHEY, CDR2 SVGEGT. The CDR3 loop spans 14 amino acids. As DNA, the CDR3 is TGTGCCAGCAGCCCAACCTTCGCTTCTTACGAGCAGTACTTC. It codes for CASSPTFASYEQYF.

This clonotype was picked up a small number of times. This sequence joins TRBV6-5 and TRBJ2-1; 9 bases match TRBD1. This CDR3 has 15 amino acids. Germline V gives CDR1 MNHEY, CDR2 SVGAGI. V was pared by 7 bases and J by 7 bases, with 11 bases of the junction left unmatched. For the CDR3, the DNA is TGTGCCAGCACTCCCTCCGGGACAGGGATAAATGAGCAGTTCTTC. Translated, it gives CASTPSGTGINEQFF.

This clonotype was observed a few times. The chain has TRBV6-1 and TRBJ2-5, with 7 bases lining up with TRBD1. Germline CDR1 reads MNHNS; CDR2 reads SASEGT. CDR3 length: 16 amino acids. After removal of 5 bases from V and 1 base from J, the junction contained 10 bases not matched to a gene. The CDR3 bases are TGTGCCAGCAGTACCCGACAGGGTACGGGCCAAGAGACCCAGTACTTC. Amino acid sequence: CASSTRQGTGQETQYF.

The V and J genes are TRBV14 and TRBJ2-2; TRBD1 might be the D (6 bases). Per the germline V gene, CDR1 is SGHDN and CDR2 is FVKESK. Trimming took off 0 bases at V and 4 bases at J, with 18 bases between the two ends. The CDR3 contains 18 residues. The chain's CDR3 is CASSQELSHRAGTGELFF. CDR3 DNA: TGTGCCAGCAGCCAAGAATTAAGTCACAGGGCAGGCACCGGGGAGCTGTTTTTT.

Only one count was recorded for this clonotype. The rearrangement links TRBV28 to TRBJ2-5, with 8 positions matching TRBD1. There are 16 residues in the CDR3. The germline V gene has CDR1 MDHEN and CDR2 SYDVKM. J was trimmed by 5 bases and V by 4 bases; bases with no gene match: 12. The CDR3 DNA sequence: TGTGCCAGCAGTTCCCACTCAGACAGGGGTTTTGAGACCCAGTACTTC. Translated, it gives CASSSHSDRGFETQYF.

The chain carries TRBV20-1 and TRBJ2-3, with D perhaps matching TRBD1 (6 bases). CDR1 is DFQATT, CDR2 SNEGSKA, per germline (reference sequence). The CDR3 extends over 15 amino acids. V was trimmed by 0 bases and J by 3 bases, leaving 13 bases between them. DNA of the CDR3: TGCAGTGCTAGAGATCCCTGGGGGCCGACAGATACGCAGTATTTT. Translated, it gives CSARDPWGPTDTQYF.

To note about this clonotype: The junction differs from germline at one of its ends, possibly a read error. The rearrangement links TRBV27 to TRBJ2-3; the match to TRBD1 covers 10 bases. The CDR3 spans 15 residues. Germline CDR1 reads MNHEY; CDR2 reads SMNVEV (reference sequence). CDR3 protein: CASSLRDRGTETQYF. The CDR3 nucleotides are TGTGCCAGCAGTCTCCGGGACAGGGGCACAGAAACGCAGTATTTT.